A selection of T cell receptor beta chains follows, all from one sample in a study of CD8 T cells in ankylosing spondylitis. One entry per CDR3 protein results from TCRdb running MiXCR on the 5' RACE reads. The sample has 190,000 or so distinct CDR3 sequences, roughly 13% seen once. Sequenced material: blood, either unsorted or a sorted T cell fraction (not recorded which). The receptors stem from a male donor with ankylosing spondylitis or in good health (not recorded which). CDR3s include the opening cysteine and the closing phenylalanine or tryptophan. The order of the fields is J gene, D gene, clone size, V gene, CDR3 protein, CDR3 DNA. D genes are given only for firm matches. Size is stated for part of the rows, as once, few or many counts, or as a class when the clone is expanded.

>TRBJ2-7|NA|NA|TRBV19
CASRVDYSTTYEQYF
TGTGCCAGTAGAGTAGACTACAGTACCACCTACGAGCAGTACTTC
>TRBJ2-7|TRBD1|once|TRBV14
CASSQGTGGAYEQYF
TGTGCCAGCAGCCAGGGGACAGGGGGAGCCTACGAGCAGTACTTC
>TRBJ2-7|NA|NA|TRBV29-1
CSVGDGYEQYF
TGCAGCGTGGGGGACGGGTACGAGCAGTACTTC
>TRBJ2-1|NA|many|TRBV12-3/TRBV12-4
CASNPGVGEQFF
TGTGCCAGCAATCCGGGGGTCGGGGAGCAGTTCTTC
>TRBJ2-3|NA|few|TRBV10-3
CAISDRLASTDTQYF
TGTGCCATCAGTGATAGGCTAGCGAGCACAGATACGCAGTATTTT
>TRBJ2-3|TRBD2|NA|TRBV7-9
CASSVPRGGQDTQYF
TGTGCCAGCAGCGTCCCCCGGGGGGGCCAAGATACGCAGTATTTT
>TRBJ2-1|TRBD2|NA|TRBV4-1
CASSSSGGADIYEQFF
TGCGCCAGCAGCTCTAGCGGGGGGGCAGACATCTATGAGCAGTTCTTC
>TRBJ1-2|NA|NA|TRBV7-9
CASSLEEYGGYYGYTF
TGTGCCAGCAGCTTAGAGGAGTACGGGGGGTACTATGGCTACACCTTC
>TRBJ1-1|NA|NA|TRBV10-2
CASSESYRDAFF
TGCGCCAGCAGTGAGTCGTACAGGGACGCTTTCTTT
>TRBJ2-3|TRBD2|NA|TRBV10-3
CAISGATSGGTTQYF
TGTGCCATCAGCGGGGCCACTAGCGGGGGGACCACGCAGTATTTT
>TRBJ2-1|NA|few|TRBV7-9
CASSGYRNSYNEQFF
TGTGCCAGCAGCGGGTACAGGAACTCCTACAATGAGCAGTTCTTC
>TRBJ1-2|TRBD1|NA|TRBV11-2
CASSFWTGEGYGYTF
TGTGCCAGCAGCTTCTGGACAGGGGAGGGCTATGGCTACACCTTC
>TRBJ2-7|TRBD2|NA|TRBV4-2
CASSQEQGTSGVYEQYF
TGTGCCAGCAGCCAAGAACAAGGGACTAGCGGGGTCTACGAGCAGTACTTC
>TRBJ2-7|TRBD2|NA|TRBV4-1
CASSQDLGSGRSYEQYF
TGCGCCAGCAGCCAAGATCTTGGTAGCGGGAGGTCCTACGAGCAGTACTTC
>TRBJ2-1|TRBD2|NA|TRBV27
CASRIAGSSYNEQFF
TGTGCCAGCAGAATAGCGGGGAGCTCCTACAATGAGCAGTTCTTC
>TRBJ2-6|NA|many|TRBV6-2/TRBV6-3
CASSLKLSGANVLTF
TGTGCCAGCAGTTTGAAACTCTCTGGGGCCAACGTCCTGACTTTC
>TRBJ1-1|NA|few|TRBV6-1
CASVALPENTEAFF
TGTGCCAGCGTCGCCCTCCCGGAGAACACTGAAGCTTTCTTT
>TRBJ1-1|NA|few|TRBV4-1
CASSLIYGGGEAFF
TGCGCCAGCAGCCTAATCTACGGTGGGGGTGAAGCTTTCTTT
>TRBJ2-1|NA|NA|TRBV5-6
CASSRLGGEGGSYNEQFF
TGTGCCAGCAGCCGGTTAGGGGGGGAGGGCGGATCCTACAATGAGCAGTTCTTC
>TRBJ2-7|TRBD1|once|TRBV2
CASSEGTGLNSGHEQYF
TGTGCCAGCAGTGAAGGGACAGGCCTAAATTCGGGGCACGAGCAGTACTTC
>TRBJ2-2|NA|NA|TRBV28
CASSYIRDPGELFF
TGTGCCAGCAGTTACATAAGGGACCCCGGGGAGCTGTTTTTT
>TRBJ1-2|NA|many|TRBV2
CASSEGISNYGYTF
TGTGCCAGCAGTGAAGGCATCTCTAACTATGGCTACACCTTC
>TRBJ1-1|NA|many|TRBV11-2
CASSLTANTEAFF
TGTGCCAGCAGCTTGACGGCGAACACTGAAGCTTTCTTT
>TRBJ2-1|NA|many|TRBV12-3/TRBV12-4
CASTSEESSYNEQFF
TGTGCCAGCACCTCTGAAGAAAGCTCCTACAATGAGCAGTTCTTC
>TRBJ1-1|NA|NA|TRBV2
CASKAAEATEAFF
TGTGCCAGCAAGGCAGCGGAGGCCACTGAAGCTTTCTTT
>TRBJ2-4|NA|few|TRBV27
CASSLSWGAKNIQYF
TGTGCCAGCAGTTTATCGTGGGGGGCCAAAAACATTCAGTACTTC
>TRBJ2-3|NA|NA|TRBV6-1
CASSYNSGRGHTDTQYF
TGTGCCAGCAGCTATAATAGTGGGCGGGGACACACAGATACGCAGTATTTT
>TRBJ2-3|TRBD2|NA|TRBV19
CASSSAAGEGTDTQYF
TGTGCCAGTAGTTCCGCAGCGGGAGAAGGAACAGATACGCAGTATTTT
>TRBJ2-7|TRBD1|many|TRBV29-1
CSVEEGTGVYYEQYF
TGCAGCGTTGAAGAAGGGACAGGTGTCTACTACGAGCAGTACTTC
>TRBJ2-5|NA|NA|TRBV11-2
CASSFGEETQYF
TGTGCCAGCAGTTTTGGGGAAGAGACCCAGTACTTC
>TRBJ1-1|NA|few|TRBV12-5
CASGSSGGAEAFF
TGTGCTAGTGGTTCATCGGGTGGCGCTGAAGCTTTCTTT
>TRBJ1-2|TRBD1|many|TRBV12-3/TRBV12-4
CASSPTGTVYGYTF
TGTGCCAGCAGTCCAACCGGGACAGTTTATGGCTACACCTTC
>TRBJ2-3|TRBD2|NA|TRBV13
CASSSFRGLAGGITDTQYF
TGTGCCAGCAGCTCCTTCCGGGGACTAGCGGGAGGAATCACAGATACGCAGTATTTT
>TRBJ2-1|TRBD2|NA|TRBV20-1
CSAGDYINEQFF
TGCAGTGCTGGGGACTATATCAATGAGCAGTTCTTC
>TRBJ2-3|NA|few|TRBV9
CASSVVVGGDGGSTDTQYF
TGTGCCAGCAGCGTAGTAGTGGGCGGTGATGGCGGGAGCACAGATACGCAGTATTTT
>TRBJ1-1|NA|few|TRBV7-9
CASTTTGGVGEAFF
TGTGCCAGCACCACCACCGGGGGAGTCGGAGAAGCTTTCTTT
>TRBJ2-7|NA|few|TRBV3-1
CASSAVTGYEQYF
TGTGCCAGCAGCGCTGTTACAGGCTACGAGCAGTACTTC
>TRBJ2-3|NA|many|TRBV12-3/TRBV12-4
CASSFFSDTQYF
TGTGCCAGCAGTTTCTTTTCAGATACGCAGTATTTT
>TRBJ2-3|NA|few|TRBV27
CASSFIADTQYF
TGTGCCAGCAGTTTTATCGCAGATACGCAGTATTTT
>TRBJ1-2|NA|NA|TRBV12-3/TRBV12-4
CASSSEDPSYGYTF
TGTGCCAGCAGTTCCGAGGATCCCAGCTATGGCTACACCTTC
>TRBJ1-1|NA|few|TRBV6-1
CASTLHSGWVTEAFF
TGTGCCAGCACCCTACACAGCGGGTGGGTCACTGAAGCTTTCTTT
>TRBJ2-7|TRBD2|NA|TRBV7-9
CASSSVTSGTYEQYF
TGTGCCAGCAGCTCCGTGACTAGCGGGACCTACGAGCAGTACTTC
>TRBJ2-7|NA|once|TRBV20-1
CSVSVIPATSYEQYF
TGCAGTGTTAGCGTGATTCCCGCTACCTCCTACGAGCAGTACTTC
>TRBJ2-3|NA|NA|TRBV6-5
CASSPRGGGQDTQYF
TGTGCCAGCAGCCCTCGGGGCGGGGGACAAGATACGCAGTATTTT
>TRBJ2-2|NA|many|TRBV29-1
CSVPTAVSTSAGELFF
TGCAGCGTTCCCACCGCAGTGAGCACAAGCGCCGGGGAGCTGTTTTTT
>TRBJ1-2|NA|NA|TRBV29-1
CSAATDYGYTF
TGCAGCGCCGCGACAGACTATGGCTACACCTTC
>TRBJ2-1|NA|NA|TRBV20-1
CSAKTVLASDNEQFF
TGCAGTGCTAAAACGGTTTTAGCCTCAGACAATGAGCAGTTCTTC
>TRBJ2-1|NA|NA|TRBV30
CAWGGSKGSYNEQFF
TGTGCCTGGGGAGGGTCGAAGGGCTCCTACAATGAGCAGTTCTTC
>TRBJ1-3|NA|few|TRBV9
CASSVGSLSGNTIYF
TGTGCCAGCAGCGTTGGGTCCCTCTCTGGAAACACCATATATTTT